This TCR beta chain emerged from a study of molecular identifiers for immune sequencing clone quantification. This clonotype was counted only a few times. TCRdb fed the PCR reads into MiXCR, producing one record per CDR3 protein. The sample carries some 590,000 distinct CDR3 sequences, around 25% recorded once. Libraries from naive CD8 cells were generated from approximately 20,000 to 980,000 sorted cells (with 10%, 30% or 50% RNA). Sorted naive CD8 T cells were those defined as CD8+CD4-CCR7+CD45RA+. The length of the CDR3 is 14 residues. Between the trimmed V and J ends, which lost 5 bases and 3 bases, there was a span of 13 bases.

This receptor was identified in a human donor in good health. Some libraries in this study had Jurkat cell RNA spiked in. The sample was naive CD8+ T cells from blood, with Jurkat cell RNA spiked in. As to subset: FACS-sorted CD8+CD4-CCR7+CD45RA+ naive T cells. This chain uses TRBV12-3 or TRBV12-4 with TRBJ2-5, with D maybe TRBD1 (6 bases). In nucleotides, the CDR3 is TGTGCCAGCAGTATTCAGGGGCTAGAAGAGACCCAGTACTTC. The encoded protein is CASSIQGLEETQYF.